A single sample gave rise to the 8 T cell receptor beta chains below, sequenced in a study of blood T cell repertoires in COVID-19. Method: immunoSEQ multiplex PCR; TCRdb's copy keeps in-frame clones and lacks some. The sample records 80,000 or so clones, about nine tenths being singletons. The material sequenced was peripheral blood. These receptors all stem from a woman in her fifties or sixties in a cohort sampled during active COVID-19.

The chain employs TRBV7-3 and TRBJ2-4, with unresolved D. CDR1 is SGHTA, CDR2 FQGTGA, per germline. Trimming left V 9 bases short and J 0 bases short, with 15 bases between. The CDR3 contains 15 residues. The CDR3: CARNVRSVAKNIQYF. The CDR3 nucleotides read TGTGCCAGAAACGTTCGAAGCGTAGCCAAAAACATTCAGTACTTC.

A remark on this clone: Other nucleotide sequences from this sample produce the same CDR3. The chain recombines TRBV18 with TRBJ1-5, with 9 bases lining up with TRBD1. V shed 2 bases and J 4 bases; nucleotides not matched to a gene: 0. Looked up from germline, CDR1 is KGHSH and CDR2 is LQKENI. The CDR3 runs to 14 residues. The CDR3 bases are TGTGCCAGCTCACCAGGACAGGGGAATCAGCCCCAGCATTTT. Translated, it gives CASSPGQGNQPQHF.

V gene TRBV29-1 combines with J gene TRBJ2-3; no reliable D call. V lost 7 bases and J lost 4, with 6 bases in between. Per germline, CDR1 SQVTM and CDR2 ANQGSEA. The CDR3 spans 10 residues. As DNA, the CDR3 is TGCAGCGCCGAGGCAGATACGCAGTATTTT. This gives the protein CSAEADTQYF.

The chain links TRBV4-1 to TRBJ1-2; the match to TRBD1 covers 9 bases. The CDR3 runs to 18 residues. Germline assignment: CDR1 MGHRA and CDR2 YSYEKL. The V gene end was trimmed by 4 bases and the J gene end by 4 bases; junction bases not matched to a gene: 16. The CDR3 nucleotides are TGCGCCAGCAGCCCTATGCCCCCCGAAACGGACAGGGGCTATGGCTACACCTTC. The encoded protein is CASSPMPPETDRGYGYTF.

The chain has TRBV5-1 and TRBJ2-7, with D perhaps matching TRBD1 (6 bases). V was shortened by 0 bases and J by 2 bases, with 12 bases between the two germline ends. Germline V gene data show CDR1 as SGHRS and CDR2 as YFSETQ. The CDR3 sequence is 15 residues long. As DNA, the CDR3 is TGCGCCAGCAGCTTGGACAGGGCGAAACCCTACGAGCAGTACTTC. It yields the protein CASSLDRAKPYEQYF.

The rearrangement uses TRBV12-5 and TRBJ2-1; D might be TRBD1 (6 bases). The V gene's germline CDR1 is LGHNT and CDR2 FRNRAP. CDR3 length equals 17 residues. The germline V and J ends were trimmed by 4 bases and 0 bases, with 16 bases remaining between them. CDR3 loop: CASGSGAGGYSYNEQFF. The CDR3 DNA follows: TGTGCTAGTGGTTCAGGGGCTGGGGGATACTCCTACAATGAGCAGTTCTTC. The full variable domain, in which reference TRBV12-5 and TRBJ2-1 provide the parts outside the CDR3, is DARVTQTPRHKVTEMGQEVTMRCQPILGHNTVFWYRQTMMQGLELLAYFRNRAPLDDSGMPKDRFSAEMPDATLATLKIQPSEPRDSAVYFCASGSGAGGYSYNEQFFGPGTRLTVL.

The chain recombines TRBV10-3 with TRBJ1-4; 10 positions match TRBD1. Germline assignment: CDR1 ENHRY and CDR2 SYGVKD. J was trimmed by 8 bases and V by 0 bases; bases with no gene match: 9. CDR3 size: 17 residues. The chain's CDR3 is CAISESTLTGGGEKLFF. CDR3 nucleotide sequence: TGTGCCATCAGTGAGTCGACTCTGACAGGGGGCGGCGAAAAACTGTTTTTT.

This chain uses TRBV5-6 with TRBJ1-2; D gene unclear. V was pared by 4 bases and J by 1 base, with 8 bases between. CDR3 length equals 13 residues. Germline V gene sequence: CDR1 SGHDT, CDR2 YYEEEE. The CDR3 DNA sequence: TGTGCCAGCAGCCCCGGACTTAACTATGGCTACACCTTC. It codes for CASSPGLNYGYTF.